The TCR beta chain under discussion was sequenced for a study of blood T cell repertoires in COVID-19. Study information: PBMCs, B-cell-depleted T cells, or T cells provided the cDNA or gDNA that made up the material.

CDR3 length: 16 residues. The V gene end was trimmed by 5 bases and the J gene end by 10 bases; junction bases not matched to a gene: 13. The germline V gene encodes CDR1 SGHVS and CDR2 FNYEAQ. Original processing methods: The authors estimated nucleated cell counts from reference gene primer amplification. The protocol was immunoSEQ multiplex PCR, while the TCRdb copy is restricted to in-frame clones and leaves out a portion. D and trimming were read from the DNA, whereas the V and J calls and clone size are those reported in that table. The table lists about 150,000 clones, about 79% of them singletons.

The chain uses TRBV7-6 and TRBJ2-1, with 11 bases lining up with TRBD1. This sequence was found in a woman older than 75 with acute or convalescent COVID-19. Specimen: peripheral blood. The CDR3 here is CASSQTGTGGRREQFF. In nucleotides, the CDR3 is TGTGCCAGCAGCCAGACCGGGACAGGGGGAAGACGGGAGCAGTTCTTC.